Each of the 2 T cell receptor beta chains below was sequenced from the same sample in a study of blood T cell repertoires in COVID-19. TCRdb's copy holds only in-frame clones and misses some; the assay was immunoSEQ multiplex PCR. The data show roughly 180,000 clones, approximately 85% seen once. Source material: peripheral blood. The receptor set was obtained from a man older than 75 with COVID-19, enrolled during active disease.

This clone was observed a few times. The chain carries TRBV5-5 and TRBJ1-1; D gene ambiguous. V lost 0 bases and J 6 bases, leaving 9 bases between the germline ends. The CDR3 is 13 amino acids. CDR1 and CDR2 (germline): SGHKS, YYEKEE (reference sequence). CDR3 coding DNA: TGTGCCAGCAGCTTGGCGGTGTCTGCTGAAGCTTTCTTT. This encodes CASSLAVSAEAFF.

The V gene is TRBV12-5, the J gene TRBJ1-5; possibly TRBD1 for D (6 bases). Trimming removed 5 bases from V and 4 bases from J, with 12 bases in between. The CDR3 spans 14 residues. Germline CDR1 reads LGHNT; CDR2 reads FRNRAP. The CDR3 sequence is CASGPDSRNQPQHF. The CDR3, as DNA: TGTGCTAGTGGTCCGGACAGTCGGAATCAGCCCCAGCATTTT.